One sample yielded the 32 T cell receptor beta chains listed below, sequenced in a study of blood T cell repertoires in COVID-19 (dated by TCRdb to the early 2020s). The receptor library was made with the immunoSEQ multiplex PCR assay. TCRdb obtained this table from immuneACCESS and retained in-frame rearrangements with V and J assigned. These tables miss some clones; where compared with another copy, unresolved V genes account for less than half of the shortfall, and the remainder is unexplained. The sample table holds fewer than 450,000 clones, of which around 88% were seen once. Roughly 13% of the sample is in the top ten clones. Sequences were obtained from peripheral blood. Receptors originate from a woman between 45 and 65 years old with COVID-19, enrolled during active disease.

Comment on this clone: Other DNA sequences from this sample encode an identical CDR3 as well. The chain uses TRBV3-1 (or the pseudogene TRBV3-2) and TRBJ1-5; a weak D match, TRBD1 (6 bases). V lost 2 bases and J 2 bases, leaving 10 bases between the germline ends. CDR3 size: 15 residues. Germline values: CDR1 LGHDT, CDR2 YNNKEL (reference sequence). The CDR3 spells CASSQSRTGNQPQHF. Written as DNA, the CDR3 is TGTGCCAGCAGCCAATCTAGGACAGGCAATCAGCCCCAGCATTTT.

In DNA, the CDR3 is TGTGCCAGCAGCCAAGACCCGCGGAATGAGCAGTTCTTC. It codes for CASSQDPRNEQFF. The chain uses TRBV3-1 (or the pseudogene TRBV3-2) and TRBJ2-1; D unresolved. CDR3 length: 13 amino acids. Per the germline V gene, CDR1 is LGHDT and CDR2 is YNNKEL (reference sequence). The V gene lost 0 bases and the J gene lost 7 bases, with 7 bases spanning the gap.

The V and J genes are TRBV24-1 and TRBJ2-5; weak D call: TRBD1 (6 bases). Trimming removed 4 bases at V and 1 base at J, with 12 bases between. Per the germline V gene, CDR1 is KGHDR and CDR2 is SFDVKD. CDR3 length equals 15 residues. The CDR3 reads CATSDPDSSQETQYF. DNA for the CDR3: TGTGCCACCAGTGACCCGGACAGCTCCCAAGAGACCCAGTACTTC.

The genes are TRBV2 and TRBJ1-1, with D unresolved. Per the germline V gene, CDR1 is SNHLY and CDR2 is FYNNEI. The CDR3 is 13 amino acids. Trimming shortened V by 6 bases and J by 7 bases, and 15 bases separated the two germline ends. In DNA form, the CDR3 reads TGTGCCAGCAGGATAGATACGGACTTTGAAGCTTTCTTT. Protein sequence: CASRIDTDFEAFF.

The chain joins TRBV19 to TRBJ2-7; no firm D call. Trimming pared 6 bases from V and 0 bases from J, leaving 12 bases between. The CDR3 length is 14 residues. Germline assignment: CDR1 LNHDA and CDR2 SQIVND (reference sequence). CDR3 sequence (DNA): TGTGCCAGTAGCCTCTCCCCGAGCTCCTACGAGCAGTACTTC. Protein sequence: CASSLSPSSYEQYF.

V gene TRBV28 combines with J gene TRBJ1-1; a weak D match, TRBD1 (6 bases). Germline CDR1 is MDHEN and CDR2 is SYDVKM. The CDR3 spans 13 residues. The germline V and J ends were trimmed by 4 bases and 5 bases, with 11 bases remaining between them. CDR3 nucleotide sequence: TGTGCCAGCAGTTCGGCAAGGGGGACTGAAGCTTTCTTT. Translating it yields CASSSARGTEAFF.

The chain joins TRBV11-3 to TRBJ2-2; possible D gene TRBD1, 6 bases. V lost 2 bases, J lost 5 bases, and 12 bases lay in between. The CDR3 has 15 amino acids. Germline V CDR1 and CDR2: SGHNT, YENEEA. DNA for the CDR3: TGTGCCAGCAGCTTATCGGTACAGGGAACCGGGGAGCTGTTTTTT. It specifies CASSLSVQGTGELFF.

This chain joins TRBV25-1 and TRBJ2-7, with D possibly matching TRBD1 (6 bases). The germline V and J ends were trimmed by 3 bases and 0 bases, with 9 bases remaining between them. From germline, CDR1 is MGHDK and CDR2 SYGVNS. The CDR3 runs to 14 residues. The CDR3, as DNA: TGTGCCAGCAGTGAGCAGGGGAGCTCCTACGAGCAGTACTTC. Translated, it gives CASSEQGSSYEQYF.

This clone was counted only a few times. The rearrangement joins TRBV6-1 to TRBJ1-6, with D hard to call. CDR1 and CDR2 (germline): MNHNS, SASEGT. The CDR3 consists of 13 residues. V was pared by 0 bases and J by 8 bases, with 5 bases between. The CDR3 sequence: CASSEASDSPLHF. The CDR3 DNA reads TGTGCCAGCAGTGAAGCCTCTGATTCACCCCTCCACTTT.

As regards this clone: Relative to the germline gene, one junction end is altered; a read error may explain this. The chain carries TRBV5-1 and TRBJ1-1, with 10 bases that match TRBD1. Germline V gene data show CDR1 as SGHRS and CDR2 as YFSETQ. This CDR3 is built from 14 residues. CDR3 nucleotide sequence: TGCGCCAGCACCTTGGAGACAGGGGGCGCCTGGCCTTTCTTT. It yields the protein CASTLETGGAWPFF. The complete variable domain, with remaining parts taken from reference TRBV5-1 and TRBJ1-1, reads KAGVTQTPRYLIKTRGQQVTLSCSPISGHRSVSWYQQTPGQGLQFLFEYFSETQRNKGNFPGRFSGRQFSNSRSEMNVSTLELGDSALYLCASTLETGGAWPFFGQGTRLTVV.

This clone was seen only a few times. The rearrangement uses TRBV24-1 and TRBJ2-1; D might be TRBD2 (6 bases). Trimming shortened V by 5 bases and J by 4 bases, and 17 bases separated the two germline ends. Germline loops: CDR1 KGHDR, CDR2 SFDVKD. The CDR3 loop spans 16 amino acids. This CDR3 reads CATSGTGGGGYNEQFF. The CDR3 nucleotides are TGTGCCACCAGTGGAACCGGGGGTGGCGGGTACAATGAGCAGTTCTTC.

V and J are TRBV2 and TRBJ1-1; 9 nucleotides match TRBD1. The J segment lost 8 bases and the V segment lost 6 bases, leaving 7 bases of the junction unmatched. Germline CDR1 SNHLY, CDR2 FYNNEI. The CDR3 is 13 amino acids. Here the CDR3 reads CASSRTGDGEAFF. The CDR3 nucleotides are TGTGCCAGCAGCCGGACAGGGGATGGGGAAGCTTTCTTT. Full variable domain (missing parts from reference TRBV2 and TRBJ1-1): EPEVTQTPSHQVTQMGQEVILRCVPISNHLYFYWYRQILGQKVEFLVSFYNNEISEKSEIFDDQFSVERPDGSNFTLKIRSTKLEDSAMYFCASSRTGDGEAFFGQGTRLTVV.

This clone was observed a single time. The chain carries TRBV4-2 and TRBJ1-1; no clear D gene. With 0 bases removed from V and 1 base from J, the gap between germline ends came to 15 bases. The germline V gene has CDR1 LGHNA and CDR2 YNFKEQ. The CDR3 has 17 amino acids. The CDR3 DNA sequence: TGTGCCAGCAGCCAAGATTTGTCCGCCCAGTCGAACACTGAAGCTTTCTTT. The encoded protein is CASSQDLSAQSNTEAFF.

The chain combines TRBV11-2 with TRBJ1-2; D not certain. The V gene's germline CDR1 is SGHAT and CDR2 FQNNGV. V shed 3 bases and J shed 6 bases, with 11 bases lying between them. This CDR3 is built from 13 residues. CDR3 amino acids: CASSFGGLNGYTF. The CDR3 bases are TGTGCCAGCAGCTTTGGAGGATTAAATGGCTACACCTTC.

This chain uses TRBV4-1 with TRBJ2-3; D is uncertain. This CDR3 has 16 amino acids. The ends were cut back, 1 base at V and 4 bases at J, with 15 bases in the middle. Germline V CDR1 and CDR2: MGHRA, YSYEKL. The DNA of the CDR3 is TGCGCCAGCAGCCAAGGGCCCGCAGCAGGTGCAGATACGCAGTATTTT. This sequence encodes CASSQGPAAGADTQYF.

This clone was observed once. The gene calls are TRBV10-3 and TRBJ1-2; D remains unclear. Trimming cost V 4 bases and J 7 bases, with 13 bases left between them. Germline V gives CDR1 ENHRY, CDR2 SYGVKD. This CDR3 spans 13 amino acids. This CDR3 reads CAISVQSVGGYTF. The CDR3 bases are TGTGCCATCAGTGTCCAATCGGTTGGTGGCTACACCTTC.

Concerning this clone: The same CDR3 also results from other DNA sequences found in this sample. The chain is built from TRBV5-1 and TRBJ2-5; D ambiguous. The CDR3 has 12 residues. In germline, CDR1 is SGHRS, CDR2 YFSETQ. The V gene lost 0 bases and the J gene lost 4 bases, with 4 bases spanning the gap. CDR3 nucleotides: TGCGCCAGCAGCTTGGCCGGAGAGACCCAGTACTTC. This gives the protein CASSLAGETQYF.

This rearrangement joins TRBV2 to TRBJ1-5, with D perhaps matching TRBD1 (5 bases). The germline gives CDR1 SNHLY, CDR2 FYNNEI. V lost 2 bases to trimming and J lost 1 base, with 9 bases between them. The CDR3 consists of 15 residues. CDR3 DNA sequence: TGTGCCAGCAGTGAAATCCGGGGGAGCAATCAGCCCCAGCATTTT. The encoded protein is CASSEIRGSNQPQHF. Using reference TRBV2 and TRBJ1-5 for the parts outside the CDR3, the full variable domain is EPEVTQTPSHQVTQMGQEVILRCVPISNHLYFYWYRQILGQKVEFLVSFYNNEISEKSEIFDDQFSVERPDGSNFTLKIRSTKLEDSAMYFCASSEIRGSNQPQHFGDGTRLSIL.

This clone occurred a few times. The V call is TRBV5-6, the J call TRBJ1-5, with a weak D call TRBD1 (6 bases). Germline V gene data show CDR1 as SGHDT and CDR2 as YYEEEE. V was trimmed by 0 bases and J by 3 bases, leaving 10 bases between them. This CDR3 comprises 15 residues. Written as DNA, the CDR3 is TGTGCCAGCAGCTTGGAGGGACAATCCAATCAGCCCCAGCATTTT. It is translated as CASSLEGQSNQPQHF.

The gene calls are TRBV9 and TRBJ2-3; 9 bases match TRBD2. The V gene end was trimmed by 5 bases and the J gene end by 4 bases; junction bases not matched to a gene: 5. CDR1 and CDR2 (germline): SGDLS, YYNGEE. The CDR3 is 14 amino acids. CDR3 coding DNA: TGTGCCAGCAGATCTAGCGGGGAGTCAGATACGCAGTATTTT. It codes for CASRSSGESDTQYF.

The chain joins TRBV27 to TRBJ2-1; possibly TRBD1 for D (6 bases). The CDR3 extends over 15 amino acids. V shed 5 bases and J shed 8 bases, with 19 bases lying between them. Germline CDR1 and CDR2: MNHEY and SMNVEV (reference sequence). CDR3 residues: CASSPQKGGVDEQFF. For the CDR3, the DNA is TGTGCCAGCAGTCCACAAAAAGGGGGTGTGGATGAGCAGTTCTTC.

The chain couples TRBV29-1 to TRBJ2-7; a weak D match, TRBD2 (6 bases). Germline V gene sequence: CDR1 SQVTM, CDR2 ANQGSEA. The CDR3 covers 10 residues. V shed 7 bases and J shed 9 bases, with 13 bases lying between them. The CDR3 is CSGLWEVQYF. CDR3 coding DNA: TGCAGCGGGCTCTGGGAGGTGCAGTACTTC.

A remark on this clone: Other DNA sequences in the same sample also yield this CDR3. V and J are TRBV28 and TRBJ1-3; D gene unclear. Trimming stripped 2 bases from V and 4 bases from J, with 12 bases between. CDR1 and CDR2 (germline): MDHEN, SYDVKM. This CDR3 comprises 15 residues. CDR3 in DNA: TGTGCCAGCAGTTTAGGAGGGTTGGGCGGAAACACCATATATTTT. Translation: CASSLGGLGGNTIYF.

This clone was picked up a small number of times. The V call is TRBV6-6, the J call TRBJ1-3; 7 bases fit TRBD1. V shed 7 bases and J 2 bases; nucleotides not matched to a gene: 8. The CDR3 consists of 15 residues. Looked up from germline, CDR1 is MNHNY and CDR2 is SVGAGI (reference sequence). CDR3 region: CASTDTGVPGNTIYF. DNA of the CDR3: TGTGCCAGCACCGACACAGGGGTCCCTGGAAACACCATATATTTT.

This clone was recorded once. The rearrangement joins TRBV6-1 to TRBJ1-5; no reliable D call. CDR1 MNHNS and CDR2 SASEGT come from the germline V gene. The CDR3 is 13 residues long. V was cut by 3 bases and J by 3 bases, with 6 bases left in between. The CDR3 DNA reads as TGTGCCAGCAGTGAGTCCCTCAATCAGCCCCAGCATTTT. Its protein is CASSESLNQPQHF.

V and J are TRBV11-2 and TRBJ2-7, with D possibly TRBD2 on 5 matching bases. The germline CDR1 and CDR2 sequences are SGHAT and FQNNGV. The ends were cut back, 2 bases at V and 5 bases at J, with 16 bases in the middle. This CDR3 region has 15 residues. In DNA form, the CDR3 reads TGTGCCAGCAGCTTAATCCCGGGAACTTTCGACGAGCAGTACTTC. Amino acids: CASSLIPGTFDEQYF.

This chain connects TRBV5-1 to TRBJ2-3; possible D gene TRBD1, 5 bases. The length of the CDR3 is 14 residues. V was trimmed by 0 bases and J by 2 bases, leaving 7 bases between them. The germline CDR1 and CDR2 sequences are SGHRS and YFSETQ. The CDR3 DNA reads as TGCGCCAGCAGCTTGGGACAGACCACAGATACGCAGTATTTT. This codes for CASSLGQTTDTQYF.

CDR3 loop: CASSLARGLNEQFF. For the CDR3, the DNA is TGTGCCAGCAGTCTCGCCAGGGGGCTCAATGAGCAGTTCTTC. The rearrangement uses TRBV28 and TRBJ2-1; 8 bases agree with TRBD1. Germline V gene data show CDR1 as MDHEN and CDR2 as SYDVKM. The CDR3 has 14 residues. Unmatched junction bases numbered 6, after V lost 5 bases and J lost 6 bases.

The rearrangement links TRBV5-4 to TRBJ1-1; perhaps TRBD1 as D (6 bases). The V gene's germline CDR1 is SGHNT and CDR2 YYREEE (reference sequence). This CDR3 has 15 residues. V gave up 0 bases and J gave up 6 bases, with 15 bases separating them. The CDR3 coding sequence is TGTGCCAGCAGCTTGGCCCTAGGGGGTGTGGCTGAAGCTTTCTTT. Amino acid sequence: CASSLALGGVAEAFF.

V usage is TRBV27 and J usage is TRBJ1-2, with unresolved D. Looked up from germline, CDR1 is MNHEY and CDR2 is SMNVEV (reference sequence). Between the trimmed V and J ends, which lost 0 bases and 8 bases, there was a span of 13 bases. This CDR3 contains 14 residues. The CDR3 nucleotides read TGTGCCAGCAGTTTATCGATGAGGGTCGGCGGCTACACCTTC. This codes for CASSLSMRVGGYTF.

CDR3 region: CASRRSYEQYF. The CDR3 DNA reads as TGTGCCAGCCGGCGGTCCTACGAGCAGTACTTC. The chain uses TRBV25-1 and TRBJ2-7; D is unclear. From germline, CDR1 is MGHDK and CDR2 SYGVNS. Trimming pared 8 bases from V and 1 base from J, leaving 6 bases between. CDR3 length: 11 residues.

CDR3 sequence (DNA): TGTGCCTGGAGAGCAAAGGGGGGAGGGAATCAGCCCCAGCATTTT. This codes for CAWRAKGGGNQPQHF. The chain employs TRBV30 and TRBJ1-5; tentatively, D is TRBD1 (6 bases). Germline V gene lookup returns CDR1 GTSNPN and CDR2 SVGIG (reference sequence). CDR3 length: 15 amino acids. The ends were cut back, 3 bases at V and 4 bases at J, with 16 bases in the middle.